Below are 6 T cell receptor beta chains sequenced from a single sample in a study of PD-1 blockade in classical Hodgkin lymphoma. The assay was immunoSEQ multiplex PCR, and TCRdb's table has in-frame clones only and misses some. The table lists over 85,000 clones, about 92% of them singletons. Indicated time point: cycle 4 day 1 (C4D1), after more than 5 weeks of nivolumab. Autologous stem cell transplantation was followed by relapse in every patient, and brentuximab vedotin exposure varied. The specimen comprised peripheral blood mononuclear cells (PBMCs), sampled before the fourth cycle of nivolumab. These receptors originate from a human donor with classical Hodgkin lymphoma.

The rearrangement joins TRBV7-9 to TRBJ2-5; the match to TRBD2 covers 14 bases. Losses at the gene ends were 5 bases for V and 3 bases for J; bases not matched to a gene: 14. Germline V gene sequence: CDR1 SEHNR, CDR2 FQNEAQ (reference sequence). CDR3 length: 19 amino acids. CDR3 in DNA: TGTGCCAGCAGCATCCCCGGGACTAGCGGGAGAGGGGGGGAAGAGACCCAGTACTTC. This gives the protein CASSIPGTSGRGGEETQYF.

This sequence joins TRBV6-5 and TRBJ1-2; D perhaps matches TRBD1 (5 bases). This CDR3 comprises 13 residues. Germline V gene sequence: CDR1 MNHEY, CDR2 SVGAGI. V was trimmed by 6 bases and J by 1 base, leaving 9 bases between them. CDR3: CASRGGDNYGYTF. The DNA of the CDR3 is TGTGCCAGCAGGGGGGGAGATAACTATGGCTACACCTTC.

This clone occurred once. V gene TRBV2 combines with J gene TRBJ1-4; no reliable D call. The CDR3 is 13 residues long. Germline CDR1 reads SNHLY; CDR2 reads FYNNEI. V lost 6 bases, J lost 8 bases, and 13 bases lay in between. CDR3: CASRPGGPEKLFF. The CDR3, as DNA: TGTGCCAGCAGGCCGGGAGGGCCAGAAAAACTGTTTTTT. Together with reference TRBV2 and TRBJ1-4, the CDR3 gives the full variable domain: EPEVTQTPSHQVTQMGQEVILRCVPISNHLYFYWYRQILGQKVEFLVSFYNNEISEKSEIFDDQFSVERPDGSNFTLKIRSTKLEDSAMYFCASRPGGPEKLFFGSGTQLSVL.

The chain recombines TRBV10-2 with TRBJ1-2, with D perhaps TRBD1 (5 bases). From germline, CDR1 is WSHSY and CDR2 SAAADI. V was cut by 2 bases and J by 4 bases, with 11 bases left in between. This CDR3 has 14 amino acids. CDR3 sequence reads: CASSEVLGAYGYTF. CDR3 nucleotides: TGCGCCAGCAGTGAGGTACTTGGGGCCTATGGCTACACCTTC.

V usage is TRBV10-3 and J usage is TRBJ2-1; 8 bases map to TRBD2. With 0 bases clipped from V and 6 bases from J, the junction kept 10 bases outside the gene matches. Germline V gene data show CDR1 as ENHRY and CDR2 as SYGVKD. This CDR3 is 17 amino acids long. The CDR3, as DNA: TGTGCCATCAGTGAGTCACCCCGGGTAGCGGGGACCAATGAGCAGTTCTTC. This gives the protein CAISESPRVAGTNEQFF.

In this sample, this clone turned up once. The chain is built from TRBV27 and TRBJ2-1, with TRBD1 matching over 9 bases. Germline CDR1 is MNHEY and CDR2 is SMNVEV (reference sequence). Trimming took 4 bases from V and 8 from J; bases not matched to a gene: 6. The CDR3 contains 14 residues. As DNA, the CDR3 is TGTGCCAGCAGTTCGGACAGGGGTACGGATGAGCAGTTCTTC. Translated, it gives CASSSDRGTDEQFF.